This T cell receptor beta chain was identified during a study of shared clonotypes between healthy human individuals. The CDR3 covers 16 residues. Germline CDR1 and CDR2: SGHDT and YYEEEE. V gave up 1 base and J gave up 6 bases, with 20 bases separating them. Profiled with immunoSEQ multiplex PCR; TCRdb holds only in-frame clones, not every one. The data contain some 2.1 million clones, less than 95% of them singletons. CD45RO negativity and positive selection for CCR7 defined naive CD8 cells, a population that excluded terminally differentiated effector memory CD45RA+ cells. V and J are TRBV5-6 and TRBJ2-7; D gene ambiguous. The TCR comes from a man younger than 35 in good health. Sequencing used naive CD8+ T cells sorted from blood. In DNA, the CDR3 is TGTGCCAGCAGCTTGCGGGCGGCACTTACCCTCTTCGAGCAGTACTTC. Amino acid sequence: CASSLRAALTLFEQYF.